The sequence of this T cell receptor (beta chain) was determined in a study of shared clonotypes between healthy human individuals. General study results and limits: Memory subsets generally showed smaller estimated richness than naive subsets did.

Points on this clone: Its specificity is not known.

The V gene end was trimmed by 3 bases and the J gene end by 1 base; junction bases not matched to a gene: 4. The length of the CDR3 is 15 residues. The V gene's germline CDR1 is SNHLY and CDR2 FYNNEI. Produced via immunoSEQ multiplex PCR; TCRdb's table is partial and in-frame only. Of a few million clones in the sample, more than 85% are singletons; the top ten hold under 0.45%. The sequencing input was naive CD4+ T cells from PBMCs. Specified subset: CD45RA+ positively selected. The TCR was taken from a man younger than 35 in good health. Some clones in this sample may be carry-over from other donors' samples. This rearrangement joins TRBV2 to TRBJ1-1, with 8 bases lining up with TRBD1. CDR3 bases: TGTGCCAGCAGTGACGACAGGGGAGGGAACACTGAAGCTTTCTTT. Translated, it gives CASSDDRGGNTEAFF.